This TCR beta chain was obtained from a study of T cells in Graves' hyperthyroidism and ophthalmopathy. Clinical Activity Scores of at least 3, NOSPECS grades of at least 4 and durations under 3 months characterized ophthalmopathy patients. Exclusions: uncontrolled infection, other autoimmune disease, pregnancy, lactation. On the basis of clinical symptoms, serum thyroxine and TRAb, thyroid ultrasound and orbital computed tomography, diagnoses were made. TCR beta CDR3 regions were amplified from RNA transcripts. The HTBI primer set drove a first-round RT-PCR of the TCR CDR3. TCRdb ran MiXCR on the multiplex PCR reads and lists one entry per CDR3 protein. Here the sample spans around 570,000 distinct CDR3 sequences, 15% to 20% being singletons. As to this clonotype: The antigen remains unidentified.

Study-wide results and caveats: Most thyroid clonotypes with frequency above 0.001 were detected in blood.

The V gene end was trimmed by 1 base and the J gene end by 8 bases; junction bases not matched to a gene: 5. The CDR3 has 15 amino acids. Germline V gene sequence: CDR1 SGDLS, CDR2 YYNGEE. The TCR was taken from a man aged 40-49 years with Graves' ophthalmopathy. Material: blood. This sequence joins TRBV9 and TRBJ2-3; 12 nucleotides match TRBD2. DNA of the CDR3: TGTGCCAGCAGCGTACTAGCGGGGGGGTCTGGTACGCAGTATTTT. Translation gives CASSVLAGGSGTQYF.